This is a list of T cell receptor beta chains from one sample in a study of T cells in Graves' hyperthyroidism and ophthalmopathy. TCRdb ran MiXCR on the multiplex PCR reads and lists one entry per CDR3 protein. This sample has 550,000 to 850,000 distinct CDR3 sequences, with around 20% found just once. Sample: blood. The source is a woman aged 45-59 years with Graves' hyperthyroidism that later progressed to Graves' ophthalmopathy. CDR3s include the opening cysteine and the closing phenylalanine or tryptophan. Fields, in order: clone size, J gene, V gene, D gene, CDR3 DNA, CDR3 protein. D genes are given only for firm matches. A row's size may be missing; if present it is once, few, many or a size class.

few | TRBJ2-7 | TRBV5-5 | . | TGTGCCAGCAGCTTGGCAGGGCTATACGAGCAGTACTTC | CASSLAGLYEQYF
many | TRBJ2-1 | TRBV27 | TRBD1 | TGTGCCAGCAGTCCACAGGGGGCAACCTACAATGAGCAGTTCTTC | CASSPQGATYNEQFF
many | TRBJ2-2 | TRBV5-1 | TRBD1 | TGCGCCAGCAGCCGGACAGGCTCCAACACCGGGGAGCTGTTTTTT | CASSRTGSNTGELFF
many | TRBJ2-1 | TRBV20-1 | TRBD2 | TGCAGTGCTAGAGATACGGGGGGGCCCTACAATGAGCAGTTCTTC | CSARDTGGPYNEQFF
many | TRBJ2-1 | TRBV2 | TRBD2 | TGTGCCAGCAGTGCCGTACAGATAGCGGGGGACGAGCAGTTCTTC | CASSAVQIAGDEQFF
. | TRBJ2-5 | TRBV9 | TRBD2 | TGTGCCAGCAGCGTGGGACTAGCGGTTGAGCAAGAGACCCAGTACTTC | CASSVGLAVEQETQYF
. | TRBJ2-3 | TRBV12-3/TRBV12-4 | . | TGTGCCAGCAGTCCTCCGGACGGTAGCACAGATACGCAGTATTTT | CASSPPDGSTDTQYF
many | TRBJ1-6 | TRBV3-1 | . | TGTGCCAGCAGCCAGGGGGGCGATAATTCACCCCTCCACTTT | CASSQGGDNSPLHF
. | TRBJ2-1 | TRBV12-3/TRBV12-4 | . | TGTGCCAGCAGGTTATGGGCTCAGGACTACAATGAGCAGTTCTTC | CASRLWAQDYNEQFF
many | TRBJ1-1 | TRBV12-3/TRBV12-4 | . | TGTGCCAGCAGTTTGGACAGCGAGAACACTGAAGCTTTCTTT | CASSLDSENTEAFF
many | TRBJ2-3 | TRBV11-2 | TRBD2 | TGTGCCAGCAGGGGGACTAGCGGGGGCGACCGGGATACGCAGTATTTT | CASRGTSGGDRDTQYF
few | TRBJ1-1 | TRBV29-1 | . | TGCAGCGTTGCGACAGAGAACACTGAAGCTTTCTTT | CSVATENTEAFF
many | TRBJ2-1 | TRBV2 | TRBD2 | TGTGCCAGCAGCACCGCCGGGGGGGCCGTCTCCAATGAGCAGTTCTTC | CASSTAGGAVSNEQFF
few | TRBJ1-4 | TRBV5-1 | . | TGCGCCAGCAGCTTGCCAGGGGATGGGGAAAAACTGTTTTTT | CASSLPGDGEKLFF
. | TRBJ2-7 | TRBV3-1 | . | TGTGCCAGCAGCCAAGTTTCCCAGGTCACCTACGAGCAGTACTTC | CASSQVSQVTYEQYF
once | TRBJ1-2 | TRBV10-3 | TRBD1 | TGTGCCTCAAAGACGGAGGGGGCAGGAGACTACACCTTC | CASKTEGAGDYTF
many | TRBJ2-3 | TRBV2 | . | TGTGCCAGCAGCCCCCCCGCTCGTGATACGCAGTATTTT | CASSPPARDTQYF
many | TRBJ1-1 | TRBV27 | TRBD1 | TGTGCCAGCAGTTTATCAGGGACAGGGGGCACTGAAGCTTTCTTT | CASSLSGTGGTEAFF
. | TRBJ1-3 | TRBV15 | . | TGTGCCACCAGCAGTAGGTACTACAGGGCTGGAAACACCATATATTTT | CATSSRYYRAGNTIYF
. | TRBJ2-7 | TRBV3-1 | . | TGTGCCAGCAGCTCCCCACTTGAAACCGGGACACGGTACGAGCAGTACTTC | CASSSPLETGTRYEQYF
. | TRBJ1-3 | TRBV11-2 | . | TGTGCCAGCGGGGGGTACTCTGGAAACACCATATATTTT | CASGGYSGNTIYF
. | TRBJ1-5 | TRBV6-5 | TRBD1 | TGTGCCAGCAGTTCCACCGGGACAGGGGGCGTAGGGAGCAATCAGCCCCAGCATTTT | CASSSTGTGGVGSNQPQHF
many | TRBJ2-3 | TRBV2 | . | TGTGCCAGCAGTGAGGAGCGGGGCACAGATACGCAGTATTTT | CASSEERGTDTQYF
many | TRBJ2-3 | TRBV5-1 | TRBD2 | TGCGCCAGCAGCTTGGATCTAGCGGGAGGCTCAGATACGCAGTATTTT | CASSLDLAGGSDTQYF
many | TRBJ1-4 | TRBV30 | . | TGTGCCTGGAGTGCGAGTGAAAAACTGTTTTTT | CAWSASEKLFF
many | TRBJ2-7 | TRBV20-1 | . | TGCAGTGCTAGAGGCTATAATCCCTACGAGCAGTACTTC | CSARGYNPYEQYF
. | TRBJ1-1 | TRBV6-1 | TRBD1 | TGTGCCAGCAGGAATCCGGGACAGGGGGTTTTCGCTGAAGCTTTCTTT | CASRNPGQGVFAEAFF
. | TRBJ1-2 | TRBV12-3/TRBV12-4 | . | TGTGCCAGCAGCCAACAGGGATTCCCCCTTGGCTACACCTTC | CASSQQGFPLGYTF